The clone carrying this T cell receptor beta chain was detected only once. TCRdb keeps only in-frame clones here, not all; method: immunoSEQ multiplex PCR. There are 17,000 or so clones in the sample; 90% to 95% occur only once, and roughly 7% lies in the top ten. The record originates from a study of blood T cell repertoires in COVID-19. Input material: peripheral blood. The clonotype comes from a human donor in a cohort sampled during active COVID-19.

The CDR3 sequence: CASSLSQGVRQFF. The CDR3 bases are TGTGCCAGCAGCCTATCCCAGGGGGTCCGGCAGTTCTTC. This chain uses TRBV3-1 (or the pseudogene TRBV3-2) with TRBJ2-1; 7 bases align to TRBD1. This CDR3 spans 13 amino acids. V dropped 4 bases and J dropped 12; count of bases not matched to a gene: 9. The germline gives CDR1 LGHDT, CDR2 YNNKEL (reference sequence).